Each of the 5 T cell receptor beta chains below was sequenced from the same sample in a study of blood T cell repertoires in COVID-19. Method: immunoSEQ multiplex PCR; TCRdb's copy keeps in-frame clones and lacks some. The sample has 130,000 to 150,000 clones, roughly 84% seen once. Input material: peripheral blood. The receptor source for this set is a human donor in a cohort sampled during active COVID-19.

The CDR3 DNA reads as TGTGCCAGCTCACCAGAGGGTATCAGATTCACTGAAGCTTTCTTT. This sequence encodes CASSPEGIRFTEAFF. The chain has TRBV18 and TRBJ1-1; D uncertain. Germline V gene data show CDR1 as KGHSH and CDR2 as LQKENI. The CDR3 has 15 amino acids. With 2 bases removed from V and 4 bases from J, the gap between germline ends came to 14 bases.

CDR3 sequence reads: CASTSWTGTYTLIHGHEQYF. In DNA, the CDR3 is TGTGCCAGCACCTCGTGGACCGGGACTTATACCCTAATCCACGGGCACGAGCAGTACTTC. This chain joins TRBV11-3 and TRBJ2-7; weak D call: TRBD2 (6 bases). With 7 bases removed from V and 5 bases from J, the gap between germline ends came to 36 bases. Germline CDR1 SGHNT, CDR2 YENEEA. The CDR3 extends over 20 amino acids. Full variable domain (rest looked up from reference TRBV11-3 and TRBJ2-7): EAGVVQSPRYKIIEKKQPVAFWCNPISGHNTLYWYLQNLGQGPELLIRYENEEAVDDSQLPKDRFSAERLKGVDSTLKIQPAELGDSAVYLCASTSWTGTYTLIHGHEQYFGPGTRLTVT.

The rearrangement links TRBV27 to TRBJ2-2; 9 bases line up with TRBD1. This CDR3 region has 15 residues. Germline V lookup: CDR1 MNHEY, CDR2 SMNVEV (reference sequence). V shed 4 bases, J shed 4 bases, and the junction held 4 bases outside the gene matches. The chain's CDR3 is CASSSWTGATGELFF. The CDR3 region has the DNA TGTGCCAGCAGTTCCTGGACAGGGGCCACCGGGGAGCTGTTTTTT.

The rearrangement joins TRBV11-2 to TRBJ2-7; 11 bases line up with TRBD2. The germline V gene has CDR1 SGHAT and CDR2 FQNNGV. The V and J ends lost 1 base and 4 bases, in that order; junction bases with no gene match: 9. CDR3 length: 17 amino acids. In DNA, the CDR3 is TGTGCCAGCAGCTTAGGGCTAGCGGGGGGCCGATCGTACGAGCAGTACTTC. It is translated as CASSLGLAGGRSYEQYF. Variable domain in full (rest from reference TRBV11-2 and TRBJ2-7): EAGVAQSPRYKIIEKRQSVAFWCNPISGHATLYWYQQILGQGPKLLIQFQNNGVVDDSQLPKDRFSAERLKGVDSTLKIQPAKLEDSAVYLCASSLGLAGGRSYEQYFGPGTRLTVT.

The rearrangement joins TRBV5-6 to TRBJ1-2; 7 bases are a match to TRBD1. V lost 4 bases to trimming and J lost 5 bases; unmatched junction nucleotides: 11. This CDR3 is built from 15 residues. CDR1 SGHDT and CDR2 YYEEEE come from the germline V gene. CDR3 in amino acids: CASSPTENRGYGYTF. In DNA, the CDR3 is TGTGCCAGCAGCCCCACGGAGAACAGGGGATATGGCTACACCTTC.